This T cell receptor beta chain came from a study of response to subunit inactivated influenza vaccine. CDR3 size: 15 residues. With 5 bases clipped from V and 0 bases from J, the junction kept 5 bases outside the gene matches. CDR1 is SGHTA and CDR2 is FQGTGA in the germline V gene. In regard to this clonotype: The target antigen is unknown.

MiXCR, run by TCRdb on the RT-PCR reads, gives a single entry per CDR3 protein. This table holds approximately 530,000 distinct CDR3 sequences, 7.5% to 8.5% found once. Study-level points and caveats: Researchers suggested that each seasonal influenza vaccination recruits few new T cells.

This sequence was found in a man aged 50-75 years who received an inactivated influenza vaccine. This chain links TRBV7-3 with TRBJ2-3, with 7 bases that match TRBD2. The specimen comprised PBMCs from blood, sampled 23 to 25 months after vaccination. CDR3 nucleotide sequence: TGTGCCAGCAGCCCCCAGGGAGGGAGCACAGATACGCAGTATTTT. It encodes CASSPQGGSTDTQYF.